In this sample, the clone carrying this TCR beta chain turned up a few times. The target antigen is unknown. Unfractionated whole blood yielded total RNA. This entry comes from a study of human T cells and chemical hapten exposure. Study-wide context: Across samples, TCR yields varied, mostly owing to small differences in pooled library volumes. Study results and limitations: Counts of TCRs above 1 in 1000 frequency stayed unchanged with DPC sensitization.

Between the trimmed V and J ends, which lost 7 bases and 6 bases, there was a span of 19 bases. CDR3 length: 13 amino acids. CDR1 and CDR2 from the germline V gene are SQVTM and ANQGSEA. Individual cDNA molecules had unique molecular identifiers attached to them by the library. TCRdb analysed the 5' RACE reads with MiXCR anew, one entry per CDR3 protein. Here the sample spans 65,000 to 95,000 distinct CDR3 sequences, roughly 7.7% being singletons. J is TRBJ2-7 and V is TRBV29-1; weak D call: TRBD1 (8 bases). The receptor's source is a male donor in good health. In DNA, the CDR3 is TGCAGCGCGGTACAGGGGGGGGTTCCCGAGCAGTACTTC. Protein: CSAVQGGVPEQYF.